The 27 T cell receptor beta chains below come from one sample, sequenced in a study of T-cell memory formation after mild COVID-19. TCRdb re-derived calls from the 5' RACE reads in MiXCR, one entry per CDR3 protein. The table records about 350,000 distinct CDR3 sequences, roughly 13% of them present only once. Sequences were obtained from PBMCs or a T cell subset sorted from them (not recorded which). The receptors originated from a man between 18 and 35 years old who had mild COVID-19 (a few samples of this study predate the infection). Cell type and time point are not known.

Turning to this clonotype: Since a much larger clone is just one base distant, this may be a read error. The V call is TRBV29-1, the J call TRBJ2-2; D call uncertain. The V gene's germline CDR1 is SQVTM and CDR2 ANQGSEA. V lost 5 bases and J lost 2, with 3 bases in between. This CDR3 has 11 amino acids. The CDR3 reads CSVQNTGELFF. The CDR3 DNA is TGCAGCGTTCAAAACACCGGGGAGCTGTTTTTT.

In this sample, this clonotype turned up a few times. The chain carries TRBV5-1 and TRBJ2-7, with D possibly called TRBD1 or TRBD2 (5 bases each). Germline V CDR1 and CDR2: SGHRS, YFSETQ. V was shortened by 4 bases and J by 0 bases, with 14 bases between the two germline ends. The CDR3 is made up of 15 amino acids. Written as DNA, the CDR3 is TGCGCCAGCAGCCCCGGGACGGTCAACTCCTACGAGCAGTACTTC. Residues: CASSPGTVNSYEQYF.

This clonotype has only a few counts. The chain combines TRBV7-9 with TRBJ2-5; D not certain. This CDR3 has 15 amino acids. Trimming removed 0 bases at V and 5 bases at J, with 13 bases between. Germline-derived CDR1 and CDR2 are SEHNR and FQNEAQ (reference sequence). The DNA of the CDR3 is TGTGCCAGCAGCTTAGCGCTGGAAGGTCTGGAGACCCAGTACTTC. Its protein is CASSLALEGLETQYF. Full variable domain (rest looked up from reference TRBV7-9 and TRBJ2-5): DTGVSQNPRHKITKRGQNVTFRCDPISEHNRLYWYRQTLGQGPEFLTYFQNEAQLEKSRLLSDRFSAERPKGSFSTLEIQRTEQGDSAMYLCASSLALEGLETQYFGPGTRLLVL.

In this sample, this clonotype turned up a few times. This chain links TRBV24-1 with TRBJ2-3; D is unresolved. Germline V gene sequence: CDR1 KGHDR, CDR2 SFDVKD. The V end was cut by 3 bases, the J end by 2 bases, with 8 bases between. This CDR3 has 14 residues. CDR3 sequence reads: CATSDQETTDTQYF. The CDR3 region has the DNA TGTGCCACCAGTGATCAGGAGACCACAGATACGCAGTATTTT.

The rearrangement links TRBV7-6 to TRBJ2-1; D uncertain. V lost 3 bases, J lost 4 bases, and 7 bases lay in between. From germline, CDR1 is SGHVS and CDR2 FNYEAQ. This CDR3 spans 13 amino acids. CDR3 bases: TGTGCCAGCAGCTTCCAGGAGTACAATGAGCAGTTCTTC. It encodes CASSFQEYNEQFF.

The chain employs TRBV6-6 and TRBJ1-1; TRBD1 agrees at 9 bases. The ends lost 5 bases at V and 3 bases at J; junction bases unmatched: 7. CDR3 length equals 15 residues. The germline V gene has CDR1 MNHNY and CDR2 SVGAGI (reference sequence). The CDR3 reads CASSPPRQGDTEAFF. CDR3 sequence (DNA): TGTGCCAGCAGTCCGCCCCGACAGGGGGACACTGAAGCTTTCTTT.

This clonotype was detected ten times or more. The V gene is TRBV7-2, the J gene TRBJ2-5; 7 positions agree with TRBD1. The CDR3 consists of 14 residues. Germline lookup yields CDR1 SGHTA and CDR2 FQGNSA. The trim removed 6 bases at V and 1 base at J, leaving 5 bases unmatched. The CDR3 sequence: CASSRTGVQETQYF. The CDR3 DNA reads TGTGCCAGCAGTAGAACAGGGGTCCAAGAGACCCAGTACTTC.

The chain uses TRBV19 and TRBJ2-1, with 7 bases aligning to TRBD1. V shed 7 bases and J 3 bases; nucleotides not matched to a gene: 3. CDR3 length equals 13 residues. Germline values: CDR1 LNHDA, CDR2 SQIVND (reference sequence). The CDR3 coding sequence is TGTGCCAGTACGACAGGGTTCTACAATGAGCAGTTCTTC. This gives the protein CASTTGFYNEQFF.

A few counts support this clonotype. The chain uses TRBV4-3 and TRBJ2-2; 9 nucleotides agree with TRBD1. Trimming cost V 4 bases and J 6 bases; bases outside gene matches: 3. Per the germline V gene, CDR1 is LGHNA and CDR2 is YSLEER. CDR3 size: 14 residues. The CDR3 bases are TGCGCCAGCAGCCCACGGACAGGGGCCGGGGAGCTGTTTTTT. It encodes CASSPRTGAGELFF.

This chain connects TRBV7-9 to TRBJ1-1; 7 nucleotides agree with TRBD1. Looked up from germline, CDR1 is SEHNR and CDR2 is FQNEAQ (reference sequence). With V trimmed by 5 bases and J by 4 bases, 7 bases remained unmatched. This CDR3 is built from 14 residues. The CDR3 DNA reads TGTGCCAGCAGCCCGGACAGGCGGGTCACTGAAGCTTTCTTT. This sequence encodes CASSPDRRVTEAFF.

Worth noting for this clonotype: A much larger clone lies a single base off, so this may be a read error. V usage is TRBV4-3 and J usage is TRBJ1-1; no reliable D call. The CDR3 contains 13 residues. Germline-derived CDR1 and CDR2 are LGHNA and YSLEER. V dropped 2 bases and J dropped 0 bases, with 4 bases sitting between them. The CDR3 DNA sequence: TGCGCCAGCAGCCAATCCTTGAACACTGAAGCTTTCTTT. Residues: CASSQSLNTEAFF.

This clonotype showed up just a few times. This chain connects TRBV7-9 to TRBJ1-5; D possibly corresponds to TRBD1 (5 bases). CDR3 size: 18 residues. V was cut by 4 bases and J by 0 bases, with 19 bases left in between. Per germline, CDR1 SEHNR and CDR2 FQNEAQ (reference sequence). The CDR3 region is CASSSPSRGGDSNQPQHF. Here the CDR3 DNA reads TGTGCCAGCAGCTCCCCTTCGCGGGGGGGGGATAGCAATCAGCCCCAGCATTTT. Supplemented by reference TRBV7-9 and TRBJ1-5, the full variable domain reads DTGVSQNPRHKITKRGQNVTFRCDPISEHNRLYWYRQTLGQGPEFLTYFQNEAQLEKSRLLSDRFSAERPKGSFSTLEIQRTEQGDSAMYLCASSSPSRGGDSNQPQHFGDGTRLSIL.

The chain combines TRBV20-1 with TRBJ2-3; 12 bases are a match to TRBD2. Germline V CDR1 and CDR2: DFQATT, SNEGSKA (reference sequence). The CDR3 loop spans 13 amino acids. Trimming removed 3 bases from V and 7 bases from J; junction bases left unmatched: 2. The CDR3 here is CSARTSGGNTQYF. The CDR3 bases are TGCAGTGCTAGGACTAGCGGGGGAAATACGCAGTATTTT.

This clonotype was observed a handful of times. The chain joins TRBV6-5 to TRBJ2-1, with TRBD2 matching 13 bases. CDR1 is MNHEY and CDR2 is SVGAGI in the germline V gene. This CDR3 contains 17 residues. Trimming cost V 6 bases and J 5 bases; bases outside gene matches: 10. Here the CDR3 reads CASRELATSGGNNEQFF. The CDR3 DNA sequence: TGTGCCAGCAGGGAACTCGCGACTAGCGGGGGGAACAATGAGCAGTTCTTC.

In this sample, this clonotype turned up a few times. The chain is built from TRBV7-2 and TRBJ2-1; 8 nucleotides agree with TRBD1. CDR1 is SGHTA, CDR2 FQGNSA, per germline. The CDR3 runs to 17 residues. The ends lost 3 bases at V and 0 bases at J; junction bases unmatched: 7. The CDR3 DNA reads TGTGCCAGCAGCTTCGGACAGGGCTTCGGCTCCTACAATGAGCAGTTCTTC. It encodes CASSFGQGFGSYNEQFF.

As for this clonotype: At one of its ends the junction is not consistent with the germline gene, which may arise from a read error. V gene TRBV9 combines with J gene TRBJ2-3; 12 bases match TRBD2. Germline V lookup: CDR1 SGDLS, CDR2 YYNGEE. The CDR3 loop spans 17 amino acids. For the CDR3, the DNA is TGTGCCAGCAGCGTTGGAACTAGCGGGGGGAGGACAGATACGAAGTATTTT. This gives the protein CASSVGTSGGRTDTKYF.

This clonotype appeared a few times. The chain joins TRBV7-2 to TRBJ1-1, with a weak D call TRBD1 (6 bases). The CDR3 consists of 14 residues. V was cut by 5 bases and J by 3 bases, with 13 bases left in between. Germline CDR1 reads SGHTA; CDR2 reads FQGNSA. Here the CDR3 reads CASSHRAGDTEAFF. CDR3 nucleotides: TGTGCCAGCAGCCACAGGGCCGGGGACACTGAAGCTTTCTTT. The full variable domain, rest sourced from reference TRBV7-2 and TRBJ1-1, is GAGVSQSPSNKVTEKGKDVELRCDPISGHTALYWYRQSLGQGLEFLIYFQGNSAPDKSGLPSDRFSAERTGGSVSTLTIQRTQQEDSAVYLCASSHRAGDTEAFFGQGTRLTVV.

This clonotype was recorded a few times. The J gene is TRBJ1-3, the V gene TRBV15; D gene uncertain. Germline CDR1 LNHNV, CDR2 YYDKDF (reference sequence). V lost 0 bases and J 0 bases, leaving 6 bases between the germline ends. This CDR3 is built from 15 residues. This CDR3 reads CATSRDIRSGNTIYF. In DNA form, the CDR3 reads TGTGCCACCAGCAGAGATATACGCTCTGGAAACACCATATATTTT.

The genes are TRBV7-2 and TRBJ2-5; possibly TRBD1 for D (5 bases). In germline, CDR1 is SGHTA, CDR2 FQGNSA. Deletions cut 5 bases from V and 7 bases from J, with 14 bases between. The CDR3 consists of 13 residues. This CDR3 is CASSLSLRGTQYF. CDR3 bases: TGTGCCAGCAGCCTCTCTTTAAGGGGGACCCAGTACTTC.

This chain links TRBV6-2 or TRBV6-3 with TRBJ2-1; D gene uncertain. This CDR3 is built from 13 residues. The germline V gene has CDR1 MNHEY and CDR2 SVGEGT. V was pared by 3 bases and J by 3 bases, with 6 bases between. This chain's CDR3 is CASSYDNYNEQFF. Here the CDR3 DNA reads TGTGCCAGCAGTTATGACAACTACAATGAGCAGTTCTTC.

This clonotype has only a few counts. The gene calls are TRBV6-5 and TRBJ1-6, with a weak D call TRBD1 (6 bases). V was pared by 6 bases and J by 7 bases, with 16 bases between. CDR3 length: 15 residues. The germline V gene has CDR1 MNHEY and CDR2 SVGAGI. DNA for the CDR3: TGTGCCAGCAGCCCTACAGGGCTGAGGAATTCACCCCTCCACTTT. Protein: CASSPTGLRNSPLHF.

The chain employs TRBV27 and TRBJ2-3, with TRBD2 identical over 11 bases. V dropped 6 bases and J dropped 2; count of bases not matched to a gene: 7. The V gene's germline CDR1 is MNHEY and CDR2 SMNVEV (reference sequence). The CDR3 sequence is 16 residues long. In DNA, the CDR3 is TGTGCCAGCAGAGACGGACTAGCGGGCCTCACAGATACGCAGTATTTT. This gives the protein CASRDGLAGLTDTQYF.

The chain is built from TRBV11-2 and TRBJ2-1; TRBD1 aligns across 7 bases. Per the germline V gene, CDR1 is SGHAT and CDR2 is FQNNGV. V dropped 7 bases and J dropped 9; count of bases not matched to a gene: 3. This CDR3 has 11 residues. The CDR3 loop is CASNNRGEQFF. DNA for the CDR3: TGTGCCAGCAACAACAGGGGTGAGCAGTTCTTC.

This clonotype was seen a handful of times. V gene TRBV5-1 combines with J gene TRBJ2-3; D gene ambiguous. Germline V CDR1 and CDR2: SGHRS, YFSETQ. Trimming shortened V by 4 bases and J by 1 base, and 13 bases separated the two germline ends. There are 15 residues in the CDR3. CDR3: CASSLGGPGTDTQYF. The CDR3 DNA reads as TGCGCCAGCAGCCTTGGTGGGCCGGGCACAGATACGCAGTATTTT.

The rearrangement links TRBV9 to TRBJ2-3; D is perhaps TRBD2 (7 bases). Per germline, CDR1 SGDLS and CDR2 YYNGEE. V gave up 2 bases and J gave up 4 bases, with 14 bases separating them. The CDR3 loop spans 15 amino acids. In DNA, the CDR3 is TGTGCCAGCAGCGTCCTTGCGGGGGCCCCAGATACGCAGTATTTT. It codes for CASSVLAGAPDTQYF.

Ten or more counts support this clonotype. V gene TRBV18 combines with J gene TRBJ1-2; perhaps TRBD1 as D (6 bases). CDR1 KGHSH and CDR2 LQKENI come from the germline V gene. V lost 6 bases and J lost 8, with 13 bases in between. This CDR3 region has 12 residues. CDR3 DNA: TGTGCCAGCTCCCCGGACAGTAGGGGCTACACCTTC. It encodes CASSPDSRGYTF.

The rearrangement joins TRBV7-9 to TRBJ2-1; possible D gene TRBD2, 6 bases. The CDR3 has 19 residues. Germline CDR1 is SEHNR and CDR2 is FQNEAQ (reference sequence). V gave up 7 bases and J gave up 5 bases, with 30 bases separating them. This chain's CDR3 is CASTYWGGVKPVVDNEQFF. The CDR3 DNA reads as TGTGCCAGCACCTATTGGGGCGGGGTCAAGCCCGTTGTAGACAATGAGCAGTTCTTC.